A single sample gave rise to the 25 T cell receptor beta chains below, sequenced in a study of beta chain features in type 1 diabetes. cDNA synthesis used the whole RNA isolate, giving expressed TCRB sequences. Clones were sequenced by immunoSEQ multiplex PCR, and TCRdb holds only the in-frame ones, with some missing. The sample has tens of thousands of clones; 60% to 75% are singletons. Antigens for these TCRs are unknown. Notes on the study in general: There was a moderate but significant shortening of TCRB CDR3s in all four CD4+ subsets of Type 1 diabetes patients.

Sequencing was done on a sample of Tregs from blood. The receptors shown here come from a man younger than 45 with type 1 diabetes. Some clones in this sample may be carry-over from other donors' samples.

This chain joins TRBV2 and TRBJ1-2, with TRBD1 matching over 10 bases. The CDR3 contains 15 residues. Germline assignment: CDR1 SNHLY and CDR2 FYNNEI. Trimming at V came to 2 bases and at J to 6 bases, leaving 6 bases not matched to a gene. DNA of the CDR3: TGTGCCAGCAGTGAACCCGACAGGGGGCCGCATGGCTACACCTTC. This codes for CASSEPDRGPHGYTF.

The chain combines TRBV5-1 with TRBJ1-1, with 9 bases lining up with TRBD1. The J segment lost 4 bases and the V segment lost 5 bases, leaving 6 bases of the junction unmatched. This CDR3 contains 14 residues. CDR1 SGHRS and CDR2 YFSETQ come from the germline V gene. The DNA for the CDR3 is TGCGCCAGCAGTTTACAGGGGGCGAGCACTGAAGCTTTCTTT. It specifies CASSLQGASTEAFF.

This clone was seen only a few times. V and J are TRBV5-1 and TRBJ2-1; TRBD2 aligns across 9 bases. Germline V gene data show CDR1 as SGHRS and CDR2 as YFSETQ. This CDR3 has 17 residues. V lost 4 bases and J lost 0; bases outside the gene matches: 8. CDR3 sequence reads: CASSPLGSGGSYNEQFF. The CDR3 nucleotides are TGCGCCAGCAGCCCCCTGGGTAGCGGGGGCTCCTACAATGAGCAGTTCTTC.

The chain is built from TRBV11-2 and TRBJ2-3; D not resolved. V was pared by 0 bases and J by 11 bases, with 6 bases between. CDR1 and CDR2 from the germline V gene are SGHAT and FQNNGV. CDR3 length: 11 amino acids. CDR3 sequence: CASSLESVQYF. As DNA, the CDR3 is TGTGCCAGCAGCTTAGAGAGTGTGCAGTATTTT.

This clone was counted a few times. The V call is TRBV11-2, the J call TRBJ2-1; tentative D call: TRBD2 (6 bases). Looked up from germline, CDR1 is SGHAT and CDR2 is FQNNGV. The length of the CDR3 is 17 residues. The V end lost 5 bases, the J end lost 10 bases, and 27 bases lay between the germline ends. The CDR3 region is CASSPGGGGSLPSEQFF. CDR3 sequence (DNA): TGTGCCAGCAGCCCCGGGGGTGGCGGGTCGCTCCCCTCCGAGCAGTTCTTC.

The chain combines TRBV27 with TRBJ2-5, with D perhaps TRBD1 (6 bases). The J call may be wrong; the DNA end is better matched by TRBJ2-7. Per germline, CDR1 MNHEY and CDR2 SMNVEV (reference sequence). This CDR3 has 15 residues. The CDR3 DNA reads TGTGCCAGCAGCGACCGGCTTGGGGGCGCCTACGAGCAGTACTTC. The encoded protein is CASSDRLGGAYEQYF.

The chain is built from TRBV18 and TRBJ2-1; D gene uncertain. Looked up from germline, CDR1 is KGHSH and CDR2 is LQKENI. The CDR3 spans 12 residues. Trimming left V 3 bases short and J 7 bases short, with 7 bases between. CDR3 sequence reads: CASSPSRNEQFF. The CDR3 nucleotides are TGTGCCAGCTCACCTTCGAGGAATGAGCAGTTCTTC. The variable domain in full, with the rest retrieved from reference TRBV18 and TRBJ2-1, is NAGVMQNPRHLVRRRGQEARLRCSPMKGHSHVYWYRQLPEEGLKFMVYLQKENIIDESGMPKERFSAEFPKEGPSILRIQQVVRGDSAAYFCASSPSRNEQFFGPGTRLTVL.

This clone showed up just a few times. The V gene is TRBV5-5, the J gene TRBJ2-5; 9 nucleotides align to TRBD2. J lost 5 bases, V lost 3 bases, and 8 bases had no gene match. Per the germline V gene, CDR1 is SGHKS and CDR2 is YYEKEE (reference sequence). This CDR3 spans 15 amino acids. CDR3 sequence: CASSSGRGGPETQYF. CDR3 in DNA: TGTGCCAGCAGCTCGGGGCGGGGGGGGCCGGAGACCCAGTACTTC.

V usage is TRBV4-2 and J usage is TRBJ2-7; TRBD1 matches at 10 bases. Trimming cost V 1 base and J 3 bases; bases outside gene matches: 3. In germline, CDR1 is LGHNA, CDR2 YNFKEQ. CDR3 size: 15 residues. CDR3 in amino acids: CASSQGGTGDYEQYF. DNA of the CDR3: TGTGCCAGCAGCCAAGGAGGGACAGGGGACTACGAGCAGTACTTC.

This rearrangement joins TRBV4-2 to TRBJ2-3, with D perhaps matching TRBD2 (7 bases). V was trimmed by 2 bases and J by 1 base, leaving 13 bases between them. There are 16 residues in the CDR3. In germline, CDR1 is LGHNA, CDR2 YNFKEQ. The CDR3 bases are TGTGCCAGCAGCCAATGGAGGGGGGGCGGCACAGATACGCAGTATTTT. As protein: CASSQWRGGGTDTQYF.

CDR3 sequence: CASRSSGGAGDTQYF. The CDR3 DNA reads TGTGCCAGCAGGTCTAGCGGGGGGGCAGGAGATACGCAGTATTTT. This chain joins TRBV5-4 and TRBJ2-3; 12 nucleotides match TRBD2. Germline V lookup: CDR1 SGHNT, CDR2 YYREEE (reference sequence). The CDR3 spans 15 residues. Unmatched junction bases numbered 6, after V lost 5 bases and J lost 5 bases.

J is TRBJ2-2 and V is TRBV4-2; tentative D call: TRBD2 (6 bases). CDR3 length: 15 amino acids. V was shortened by 1 base and J by 6 bases, with 12 bases between the two germline ends. Germline V gives CDR1 LGHNA, CDR2 YNFKEQ. The CDR3 reads CASSQVTRKAGELFF. The CDR3 DNA follows: TGTGCCAGCAGCCAAGTGACTAGAAAAGCCGGGGAGCTGTTTTTT.

The chain couples TRBV5-1 to TRBJ2-5, with TRBD1 matching over 9 bases. Germline CDR1 is SGHRS and CDR2 is YFSETQ. Trimming took 3 bases from V and 5 from J; bases not matched to a gene: 8. The CDR3 has 15 residues. DNA of the CDR3: TGCGCCAGCAGCTCCACAGGGGGCTTACAGGAGACCCAGTACTTC. The encoded protein is CASSSTGGLQETQYF.

The CDR3 sequence is CASADREGYEQYF. As DNA, the CDR3 is TGTGCCAGTGCGGACAGGGAAGGGTACGAGCAGTACTTC. The chain employs TRBV27 and TRBJ2-7; 8 positions match TRBD1. J was trimmed by 4 bases and V by 9 bases; bases with no gene match: 8. There are 13 residues in the CDR3. Germline V gene lookup returns CDR1 MNHEY and CDR2 SMNVEV (reference sequence).

V gene TRBV6-6 combines with J gene TRBJ1-3; D is unclear. This CDR3 is built from 15 residues. V was clipped by 6 bases and J by 0 bases, with 12 bases between them. From germline, CDR1 is MNHNY and CDR2 SVGAGI (reference sequence). The CDR3 nucleotides are TGTGCCAGCAGGTCCGGCAGCGCCTCTGGAAACACCATATATTTT. Amino acid sequence: CASRSGSASGNTIYF.

The rearrangement links TRBV7-9 to TRBJ2-1; 8 nucleotides line up with TRBD1. The ends lost 5 bases at V and 8 bases at J; junction bases unmatched: 11. The CDR3 runs 15 residues. The germline CDR1 and CDR2 sequences are SEHNR and FQNEAQ (reference sequence). In DNA form, the CDR3 reads TGTGCCAGCAGCCGAGTCACAGGGGGGATCGATGAGCAGTTCTTC. Its protein is CASSRVTGGIDEQFF.

The rearrangement links TRBV30 to TRBJ2-5; D is unresolved. Germline values: CDR1 GTSNPN, CDR2 SVGIG (reference sequence). The ends were cut back, 0 bases at V and 5 bases at J, with 7 bases in the middle. The CDR3 contains 12 residues. The CDR3 here is CAWSVSRETQYF. The CDR3 DNA is TGTGCCTGGAGTGTGAGCCGGGAGACCCAGTACTTC.

V is TRBV28 and J is TRBJ1-5; possible D gene TRBD1, 6 bases. V lost 4 bases to trimming and J lost 6 bases, with 19 bases between them. Looked up from germline, CDR1 is MDHEN and CDR2 is SYDVKM. CDR3 length: 16 amino acids. Here the CDR3 DNA reads TGTGCCAGCAGTTCCCCCGGGGGGCGGAGTGGTCAGCCCCAGCATTTT. This sequence encodes CASSSPGGRSGQPQHF. Complete variable domain (other parts from reference TRBV28 and TRBJ1-5): DVKVTQSSRYLVKRTGEKVFLECVQDMDHENMFWYRQDPGLGLRLIYFSYDVKMKEKGDIPEGYSVSREKKERFSLILESASTNQTSMYLCASSSPGGRSGQPQHFGDGTRLSIL.

The rearrangement uses TRBV10-2 and TRBJ1-3; 7 bases fit TRBD1. J was trimmed by 2 bases and V by 7 bases; bases with no gene match: 8. The germline gives CDR1 WSHSY, CDR2 SAAADI. The CDR3 spans 15 residues. As DNA, the CDR3 is TGCGCCAGCAAAAGGGGGACAGAAGCTGGAAACACCATATATTTT. Protein: CASKRGTEAGNTIYF.

The chain couples TRBV7-9 to TRBJ2-3; D gene unclear. CDR3 length equals 13 residues. Germline assignment: CDR1 SEHNR and CDR2 FQNEAQ (reference sequence). The germline V and J ends were trimmed by 2 bases and 4 bases, with 7 bases remaining between them. In DNA form, the CDR3 reads TGTGCCAGCAGCTTACTACCCGCAGATACGCAGTATTTT. Amino acid sequence: CASSLLPADTQYF.

This clone appeared a few times. The chain carries TRBV30 and TRBJ2-2; 13 nucleotides agree with TRBD2. The V segment lost 2 bases and the J segment 1 base; nucleotides outside the gene matches: 1. The CDR3 consists of 16 residues. Germline V gene data show CDR1 as GTSNPN and CDR2 as SVGIG (reference sequence). The DNA for the CDR3 is TGTGCCTGGAGTCGGACTAGCGGGGGGAACACCGGGGAGCTGTTTTTT. Its translation is CAWSRTSGGNTGELFF.

The V gene is TRBV18, the J gene TRBJ1-1; TRBD1 is a possible D gene (6 bases). CDR3 size: 15 residues. Germline values: CDR1 KGHSH, CDR2 LQKENI. V lost 3 bases to trimming and J lost 0 bases, with 11 bases between them. In nucleotides, the CDR3 is TGTGCCAGCTCACCTCTAACAGGGCTGAACACTGAAGCTTTCTTT. Translated, it gives CASSPLTGLNTEAFF.

The chain carries TRBV4-1 and TRBJ2-5, with 13 bases lining up with TRBD2. This CDR3 is built from 17 residues. Germline values: CDR1 MGHRA, CDR2 YSYEKL. The V segment lost 4 bases and the J segment 4 bases; nucleotides outside the gene matches: 9. CDR3 sequence: CASSRRLAGGEPETQYF. The CDR3 region has the DNA TGCGCCAGCAGCCGTAGACTAGCGGGGGGCGAGCCAGAGACCCAGTACTTC.

This clone came up a few times. The V call is TRBV29-1, the J call TRBJ2-1, with D tentatively TRBD2 (6 bases). Trimming took 5 bases from V and 5 from J, leaving 16 bases between them. The CDR3 totals 14 residues. Germline V gene data show CDR1 as SQVTM and CDR2 as ANQGSEA. This CDR3 reads CSVWTGAGHNEQFF. The CDR3 DNA follows: TGCAGCGTTTGGACCGGGGCGGGGCACAATGAGCAGTTCTTC.

V usage is TRBV18 and J usage is TRBJ2-3; weak D call: TRBD1 (6 bases). Germline assignment: CDR1 KGHSH and CDR2 LQKENI. The ends were cut back, 8 bases at V and 2 bases at J, with 11 bases in the middle. The CDR3 is made up of 13 amino acids. Here the CDR3 DNA reads TGTGCCAGCGCCACAGGGATCACAGATACGCAGTATTTT. Its protein product is CASATGITDTQYF. The full variable domain, its missing parts supplied by reference TRBV18 and TRBJ2-3, is NAGVMQNPRHLVRRRGQEARLRCSPMKGHSHVYWYRQLPEEGLKFMVYLQKENIIDESGMPKERFSAEFPKEGPSILRIQQVVRGDSAAYFCASATGITDTQYFGPGTRLTVL.